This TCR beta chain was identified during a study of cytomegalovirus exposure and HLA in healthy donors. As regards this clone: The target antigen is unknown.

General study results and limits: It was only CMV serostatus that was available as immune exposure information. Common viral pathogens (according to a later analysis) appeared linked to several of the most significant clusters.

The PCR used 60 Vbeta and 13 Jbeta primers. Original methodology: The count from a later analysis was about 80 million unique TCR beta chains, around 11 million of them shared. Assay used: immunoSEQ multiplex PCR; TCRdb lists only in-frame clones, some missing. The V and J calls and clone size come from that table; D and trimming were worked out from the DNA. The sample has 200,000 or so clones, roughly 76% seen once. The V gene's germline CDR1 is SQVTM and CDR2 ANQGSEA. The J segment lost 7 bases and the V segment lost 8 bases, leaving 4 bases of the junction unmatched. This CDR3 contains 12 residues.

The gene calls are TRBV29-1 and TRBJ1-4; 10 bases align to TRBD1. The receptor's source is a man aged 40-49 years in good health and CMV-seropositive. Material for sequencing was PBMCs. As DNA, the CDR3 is TGCAGCTTTAGGGACAGGGGTGAAAAACTGTTTTTT. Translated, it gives CSFRDRGEKLFF.